Shown below are 20 T cell receptor beta chains from a single sample sequenced in a study of control samples from healthy donors and cancer patients. Method: immunoSEQ multiplex PCR; TCRdb's copy keeps in-frame clones and lacks some. This table holds around 110,000 clones, 88% found once. Sample: blood. These receptors all come from an older woman in good health.

The V gene is TRBV19, the J gene TRBJ1-1; 10 bases agree with TRBD1. CDR3 length: 15 residues. V lost 3 bases, J lost 6 bases, and 7 bases stayed unmatched. Germline CDR1 reads LNHDA; CDR2 reads SQIVND (reference sequence). Here the CDR3 reads CASSIGTGAYPEAFF. Written as DNA, the CDR3 is TGTGCCAGTAGTATTGGGACAGGGGCATACCCTGAAGCTTTCTTT.

The chain combines TRBV2 with TRBJ1-2; tentative D call: TRBD1 (6 bases). CDR1 and CDR2 (germline): SNHLY, FYNNEI. There are 15 residues in the CDR3. Trimming cost V 3 bases and J 0 bases, with 11 bases left between them. CDR3 nucleotides: TGTGCCAGCAGTGACGGGGGCCACGCTAACTATGGCTACACCTTC. It is translated as CASSDGGHANYGYTF.

The chain has TRBV3-1 (or the pseudogene TRBV3-2) and TRBJ2-7; unclear D gene. The V gene lost 0 bases and the J gene lost 4 bases, with 7 bases spanning the gap. Per germline, CDR1 LGHDT and CDR2 YNNKEL (reference sequence). The CDR3 has 13 residues. The CDR3 DNA sequence: TGTGCCAGCAGCCAAGATCCCCAGTACGAGCAGTACTTC. Translation: CASSQDPQYEQYF.

The chain uses TRBV7-2 and TRBJ1-6, with D possibly being TRBD1 (6 bases). The V and J ends lost 1 base and 8 bases respectively, with 12 bases between them. CDR3 length: 15 amino acids. Germline V CDR1 and CDR2: SGHTA, FQGNSA. DNA for the CDR3: TGTGCCAGCAGCTTAGGCCCAGGGGTTGATTCACCCCTCCACTTT. This codes for CASSLGPGVDSPLHF.

The table lists this clone with a count of one. This chain connects TRBV7-2 to TRBJ2-2, with no clear D. The CDR3 totals 14 residues. Germline V gene data show CDR1 as SGHTA and CDR2 as FQGNSA. V lost 0 bases and J 5 bases, leaving 7 bases between the germline ends. DNA for the CDR3: TGTGCCAGCAGCTTAGCCTGGGGAACCGGGGAGCTGTTTTTT. Translated, it gives CASSLAWGTGELFF.

V and J are TRBV6-5 and TRBJ1-2; tentative D call: TRBD1 (5 bases). The V end lost 3 bases, the J end lost 9 bases, and 14 bases lay between the germline ends. The CDR3 is made up of 13 amino acids. Germline V gene lookup returns CDR1 MNHEY and CDR2 SVGAGI. The chain's CDR3 is CASSYFQGYSYTF. In DNA, the CDR3 is TGTGCCAGCAGTTATTTTCAGGGATACAGCTACACCTTC.

The gene calls are TRBV9 and TRBJ2-5; perhaps TRBD1 as D (6 bases). This CDR3 has 13 residues. CDR1 is SGDLS, CDR2 YYNGEE, per germline. The V and J ends lost 3 bases and 5 bases respectively, with 11 bases between them. This CDR3 is CASSGNRVETQYF. CDR3 DNA: TGTGCCAGCAGCGGGAACAGGGTGGAGACCCAGTACTTC.

The genes are TRBV10-3 and TRBJ2-2; no firm D call. The length of the CDR3 is 11 residues. Germline V lookup: CDR1 ENHRY, CDR2 SYGVKD. Trimming left V 11 bases short and J 6 bases short, with 10 bases between. CDR3 sequence reads: CASSPPGELFF. The CDR3, as DNA: TGTGCCTCCTCCCCGCCCGGGGAGCTGTTTTTT.

The rearrangement uses TRBV6-2 or TRBV6-3 and TRBJ2-5; D is undetermined. The CDR3 covers 16 residues. The ends were cut back, 0 bases at V and 3 bases at J, with 14 bases in the middle. The germline gives CDR1 MNHEY, CDR2 SVGEGT. The CDR3 DNA is TGTGCCAGCAGTTACTCGGTTACAGTTAAAAAAGAGACCCAGTACTTC. Amino acid sequence: CASSYSVTVKKETQYF.

The chain employs TRBV11-2 and TRBJ1-2, with D perhaps matching TRBD1 (5 bases). In germline, CDR1 is SGHAT, CDR2 FQNNGV. V gave up 5 bases and J gave up 6 bases, with 16 bases separating them. The CDR3 spans 14 residues. The CDR3 DNA sequence: TGTGCCAGCAGCCCTATGTGGCAGGGCGATGGCTACACCTTC. Translation gives CASSPMWQGDGYTF.

Points on this clone: This sample also contains other DNA sequences that code for the same CDR3. The DNA of the CDR3 is TGTGCCAGCAGTTGGACCGGTTGGCAAGATGGTGAAGCTTTCTTT. This encodes CASSWTGWQDGEAFF. V gene TRBV6-2 or TRBV6-3 combines with J gene TRBJ1-1; D call uncertain. Deletions cut 4 bases from V and 7 bases from J, with 19 bases between. The length of the CDR3 is 15 residues. The germline CDR1 and CDR2 sequences are MNHEY and SVGEGT.

The chain carries TRBV4-1 and TRBJ1-6; tentative D call: TRBD1 (5 bases). This CDR3 is 15 amino acids long. V lost 4 bases, J lost 6 bases, and 13 bases lay in between. Germline CDR1 and CDR2: MGHRA and YSYEKL. CDR3 amino acids: CASSRGAGFNSPLHF. As DNA, the CDR3 is TGCGCCAGCAGCCGAGGGGCAGGGTTTAATTCACCCCTCCACTTT.

The chain recombines TRBV12-3 or TRBV12-4 with TRBJ2-1; the D is unclear. This CDR3 comprises 12 residues. With 4 bases removed from V and 6 bases from J, the gap between germline ends came to 7 bases. The DNA for the CDR3 is TGTGCCAGCAGTTATTTCCCCAATGAGCAGTTCTTC. Translated, it gives CASSYFPNEQFF.

The chain combines TRBV5-1 with TRBJ2-5; 9 nucleotides match TRBD2. V dropped 1 base and J dropped 1; count of bases not matched to a gene: 11. The CDR3 loop spans 18 amino acids. Germline CDR1 and CDR2: SGHRS and YFSETQ. This CDR3 reads CASSLTMTKAGGQETQYF. The CDR3 bases are TGCGCCAGCAGCTTGACCATGACTAAAGCGGGGGGCCAAGAGACCCAGTACTTC.

Worth noting for this clone: The junction departs from germline at one end; a sequencing error may be responsible. The gene calls are TRBV5-1 and TRBJ2-7, with D tentatively TRBD2 (6 bases). Germline V gene data show CDR1 as SGHRS and CDR2 as YFSETQ. The CDR3 extends over 13 amino acids. The CDR3 DNA is TGCGCCAGCAGCTTGAGGCCGGGGGACGAGCAGCACTTC. It codes for CASSLRPGDEQHF.

The rearrangement joins TRBV6-5 to TRBJ2-5; no reliable D call. CDR1 is MNHEY and CDR2 is SVGAGI in the germline V gene. The CDR3 runs 14 residues. Trimming took 0 bases from V and 5 from J, leaving 10 bases between them. In nucleotides, the CDR3 is TGTGCCAGCAGTTACTCGCCACACGGGGAGACCCAGTACTTC. Protein product: CASSYSPHGETQYF.

The V gene is TRBV19, the J gene TRBJ2-4; TRBD2 agrees at 8 bases. V dropped 3 bases and J dropped 7; count of bases not matched to a gene: 8. This CDR3 contains 15 residues. Germline CDR1 LNHDA, CDR2 SQIVND (reference sequence). As DNA, the CDR3 is TGTGCCAGTAGTATCGACGGGGGGGCCGGGAACATTCAGTACTTC. Protein sequence: CASSIDGGAGNIQYF. The variable domain in full, completed from reference TRBV19 and TRBJ2-4, reads DGGITQSPKYLFRKEGQNVTLSCEQNLNHDAMYWYRQDPGQGLRLIYYSQIVNDFQKGDIAEGYSVSREKKESFPLTVTSAQKNPTAFYLCASSIDGGAGNIQYFGAGTRLSVL.

This clone was picked up one time. The genes are TRBV5-1 and TRBJ2-7; the D gene is possibly TRBD1 (5 bases). Germline assignment: CDR1 SGHRS and CDR2 YFSETQ. The CDR3 consists of 15 residues. V lost 4 bases, J lost 2 bases, and 16 bases lay in between. CDR3 nucleotide sequence: TGCGCCAGCAGCCCGCTCGGACACGACGCCTACGAGCAGTACTTC. It codes for CASSPLGHDAYEQYF.

The rearrangement links TRBV7-2 to TRBJ2-2; 13 bases map to TRBD2. Germline lookup yields CDR1 SGHTA and CDR2 FQGNSA. There are 17 residues in the CDR3. Trimming removed 2 bases from V and 6 bases from J; junction bases left unmatched: 6. The CDR3 DNA follows: TGTGCCAGCAGCTTATTACTAGCGGGGGGGCCGGCCGGGGAGCTGTTTTTT. Its translation: CASSLLLAGGPAGELFF.

CDR3 region: CASSPTGAGNIQYF. The CDR3 bases are TGTGCCAGCTCACCAACAGGGGCGGGAAACATTCAGTACTTC. The chain couples TRBV18 to TRBJ2-4, with TRBD1 identical over 7 bases. V lost 2 bases and J lost 6; bases outside the gene matches: 4. CDR3 length: 14 residues. Germline CDR1 KGHSH, CDR2 LQKENI. Complete variable domain (other parts from reference TRBV18 and TRBJ2-4): NAGVMQNPRHLVRRRGQEARLRCSPMKGHSHVYWYRQLPEEGLKFMVYLQKENIIDESGMPKERFSAEFPKEGPSILRIQQVVRGDSAAYFCASSPTGAGNIQYFGAGTRLSVL.